The 5 T cell receptor delta chains presented below share a single source sample, sequenced in a study of Vδ1+ human thymocytes. Findings and caveats of the study: In the thymus, TRG and TRD repertoires looked highly polyclonal with Gaussian CDR3 lengths.

RNA was extracted from the cells and then reverse transcribed. Pooled V-gene forward primers with one constant-region reverse primer generated the CDR3 amplicons by multiplex PCR. TCRdb reanalysed the multiplex PCR reads with CATT. The sample holds 23,000 or so delta-chain clones, approximately 30% seen once. For these TCRs, the target antigens are not known. Sequencing used Vdelta1+ gamma-delta thymocytes from the thymus. Subset indicated: FACS-sorted CD3+ TCRalphabeta- TCRVdelta1+ TCRVdelta2- thymocytes. Receptor source: a boy in the first two years of life who had congenital heart surgery.

Concerning this clone itself: A much larger clone differs from this one at a single base, so this may be a read error. The chain couples TRDV1 to TRDJ1; 7 nucleotides agree with TRDD3. V lost 2 bases and J lost 3; bases outside the gene matches: 24. The CDR3 spans 21 residues. The germline V gene has CDR1 TSWWSYY and CDR2 QGS. The CDR3 DNA is TGTGCTCTTGGGGAAAGTGTCCTCAACGGGGGGGGATTGAGACACGCCGATAAACTCATCTTT. It yields the protein CALGESVLNGGGLRHADKLIF.

Note on this clone: Other DNA sequences in this sample translate to the same CDR3. V gene TRDV1 combines with J gene TRDJ1; 8 bases fit TRDD3. In germline, CDR1 is TSWWSYY, CDR2 QGS. The CDR3 is 18 amino acids. The junction had 20 bases not matched to a gene; V was cut back by 7 bases and J by 4 bases. The CDR3 region has the DNA TGTGCTCTTGCGTCGGCAGCGTCTGGGGGACTGTACATCGATAAACTCATCTTT. Translation gives CALASAASGGLYIDKLIF.

This clone was picked up a small number of times. One end of the junction varies from germline; a read error may be responsible. The sample carries other DNA sequences with the same CDR3. The chain employs TRDV1 and TRDJ1; 12 nucleotides agree with TRDD3. The CDR3 consists of 21 residues. Germline V gene data show CDR1 as TSWWSYY and CDR2 as QGS. The CDR3 nucleotides are TGTGCCCTTGGGGAACCCCCCCTTCCGTTACTGGGGGATACACCCACCGATAAACTCATCTTT. Amino acid sequence: CALGEPPLPLLGDTPTDKLIF.

This rearrangement joins TRDV1 to TRDJ1; tentative D call: TRDD3 (5 bases). The CDR3 has 21 amino acids. Germline CDR1 TSWWSYY, CDR2 QGS. V lost 3 bases and J lost 3, with 32 bases in between. This chain's CDR3 is CALGDPTPVGLGRGASDKLIF. CDR3 coding DNA: TGTGCTCTTGGGGACCCCACCCCCGTTGGGCTGGGCAGGGGAGCTTCCGATAAACTCATCTTT.

This clone occurred a few times. The chain uses TRDV1 and TRDJ1; tentative D call: TRDD3 (7 bases). Trimming left V 0 bases short and J 3 bases short, with 26 bases between. This CDR3 has 20 residues. Germline CDR1 reads TSWWSYY; CDR2 reads QGS. The CDR3 DNA follows: TGTGCTCTTGGGGAACTTCTCTCCTACTTAGGGGGGATTGTCGCCGATAAACTCATCTTT. Amino acids: CALGELLSYLGGIVADKLIF.